The 27 T cell receptor beta chains given below trace back to one sample, sequenced in a study of blood T cell repertoires in COVID-19. Produced via immunoSEQ multiplex PCR; TCRdb's table is partial and in-frame only. The sample includes about 100,000 clones, just over 85% seen only once; the top ten take 2% to 3%. The specimen was PBMCs or T cells enriched from blood (not recorded which). These receptors came from a woman aged 50 to 60 who had recovered from COVID-19.

V is TRBV12-3 or TRBV12-4 and J is TRBJ1-5; D may be TRBD1 (5 bases). The CDR3 extends over 13 amino acids. V was cut by 3 bases and J by 11 bases, with 14 bases left in between. The chain's CDR3 is CASSFRTGGAQHF. The DNA for the CDR3 is TGTGCCAGCAGTTTTAGGACGGGGGGGGCCCAGCATTTT.

V is TRBV18 and J is TRBJ2-7; D unclear. The V gene lost 0 bases and the J gene lost 6 bases, with 15 bases spanning the gap. Germline assignment: CDR1 KGHSH and CDR2 LQKENI. This CDR3 is built from 15 residues. The chain's CDR3 is CASSPPAPGGSEQYF. Written as DNA, the CDR3 is TGTGCCAGCTCACCACCGGCGCCGGGTGGAAGCGAGCAGTACTTC.

The gene calls are TRBV11-3 and TRBJ2-7; possible D gene TRBD2, 6 bases. Germline CDR1 reads SGHNT; CDR2 reads YENEEA. V lost 0 bases and J 7 bases, leaving 13 bases between the germline ends. The CDR3 consists of 14 residues. The CDR3 coding sequence is TGTGCCAGCAGCTTAGACGGACTAACTGGGGAGCAGTACTTC. Its protein is CASSLDGLTGEQYF.

This sequence joins TRBV20-1 and TRBJ2-7; D is perhaps TRBD2 (7 bases). CDR1 and CDR2 from the germline V gene are DFQATT and SNEGSKA (reference sequence). CDR3 length equals 15 residues. The germline V and J ends were trimmed by 3 bases and 4 bases, with 19 bases remaining between them. For the CDR3, the DNA is TGCAGTGCTAGTTGGTTTGAGGGAGGGGGTTACGAGCAGTACTTC. Protein product: CSASWFEGGGYEQYF.

The gene calls are TRBV30 and TRBJ2-6, with TRBD1 as a possible D gene (5 bases). The V end lost 1 base, the J end lost 3 bases, and 13 bases lay between the germline ends. CDR3 length: 16 residues. CDR1 is GTSNPN, CDR2 SVGIG, per germline (reference sequence). The CDR3 protein is CAWSEGPMFGANVLTF. The CDR3 DNA follows: TGTGCCTGGAGTGAGGGGCCAATGTTTGGGGCCAACGTCCTGACTTTC.

This chain links TRBV6-4 with TRBJ1-2; D may be TRBD1 (5 bases). V shed 2 bases and J shed 6 bases, with 10 bases lying between them. Germline CDR1 is MRHNA and CDR2 is SNTAGT. The CDR3 is 13 amino acids. CDR3 sequence (DNA): TGTGCCAGCAGTGACGGGGGAGGTGATGGCTACACCTTC. It specifies CASSDGGGDGYTF.

The chain uses TRBV11-1 and TRBJ2-3, with D perhaps TRBD2 (5 bases). CDR1 is SGHAT and CDR2 is FQDESV in the germline V gene (reference sequence). Trimming removed 3 bases from V and 5 bases from J, with 12 bases in between. This CDR3 is 14 amino acids long. CDR3 in DNA: TGTGCCAGCAGCTTCCGACTAACTGAAGATACGCAGTATTTT. It specifies CASSFRLTEDTQYF.

In this sample, this clone turned up once. The J gene is TRBJ1-4, the V gene TRBV30; D is perhaps TRBD1 (5 bases). V lost 3 bases and J 4 bases, leaving 12 bases between the germline ends. Germline-derived CDR1 and CDR2 are GTSNPN and SVGIG (reference sequence). The length of the CDR3 is 14 residues. The CDR3 DNA reads as TGTGCCTGGAGACCAGCGGGGGGTAATGAAAAACTGTTTTTT. This gives the protein CAWRPAGGNEKLFF.

DNA of the CDR3: TGTGCCAGCAGTTTATGGCTAGCCCCGAATTATTTT. Its translation is CASSLWLAPNYF. The chain links TRBV12-3 or TRBV12-4 to TRBJ2-3, with D possibly TRBD2 on 5 matching bases. V dropped 2 bases and J dropped 15 bases, with 15 bases sitting between them. The CDR3 length is 12 residues.

The chain is built from TRBV11-1 and TRBJ2-1, with D tentatively TRBD2 (6 bases). V lost 5 bases to trimming and J lost 12 bases, with 11 bases between them. The germline CDR1 and CDR2 sequences are SGHAT and FQDESV (reference sequence). The CDR3 has 11 amino acids. The CDR3 region has the DNA TGTGCCAGCAGCCCGGGCGGGGTGCAGTTCTTC. Encoded protein: CASSPGGVQFF.

This clone was found a few times. This chain uses TRBV3-1 (or the pseudogene TRBV3-2) with TRBJ1-6, with TRBD1 identical over 8 bases. The length of the CDR3 is 17 residues. V lost 4 bases, J lost 0 bases, and 5 bases stayed unmatched. Looked up from germline, CDR1 is LGHDT and CDR2 is YNNKEL (reference sequence). Here the CDR3 DNA reads TGTGCCAGCAGCCTCCGACAGGGGAGCTCCTATAATTCACCCCTCCACTTT. Translation: CASSLRQGSSYNSPLHF.

The chain carries TRBV6-1 and TRBJ2-7; TRBD1 matches 7 bases. V lost 0 bases and J lost 7; bases outside the gene matches: 12. The length of the CDR3 is 16 residues. From germline, CDR1 is MNHNS and CDR2 SASEGT. The chain's CDR3 is CASSEALLQGLKEQYF. In DNA form, the CDR3 reads TGTGCCAGCAGTGAAGCGCTTTTACAGGGGCTGAAAGAGCAGTACTTC.

The chain employs TRBV28 and TRBJ1-2, with D maybe TRBD1 (6 bases). Trimming shortened V by 8 bases and J by 2 bases, and 12 bases separated the two germline ends. The CDR3 extends over 13 amino acids. CDR1 and CDR2 (germline): MDHEN, SYDVKM. The CDR3 region has the DNA TGTGCCAGCGGGACACCAATCAACTATGGCTACACCTTC. Protein product: CASGTPINYGYTF.

This chain links TRBV6-5 with TRBJ2-7, with a weak D call TRBD1 (6 bases). V lost 6 bases to trimming and J lost 1 base, with 13 bases between them. The CDR3 is made up of 14 amino acids. From germline, CDR1 is MNHEY and CDR2 SVGAGI. This CDR3 is CASRQEGQSYEQYF. The CDR3 bases are TGTGCCAGCAGGCAAGAAGGACAGTCCTACGAGCAGTACTTC.

V gene TRBV9 combines with J gene TRBJ2-3; 8 positions match TRBD2. This CDR3 is built from 17 residues. Trimming took 0 bases from V and 1 from J; bases not matched to a gene: 7. Germline assignment: CDR1 SGDLS and CDR2 YYNGEE. Written as DNA, the CDR3 is TGTGCCAGCAGCGTAGCCCCGGGACTAGGAGGCACAGATACGCAGTATTTT. Amino acids: CASSVAPGLGGTDTQYF. The entire variable domain, with the rest obtained from reference TRBV9 and TRBJ2-3, is as follows: DSGVTQTPKHLITATGQRVTLRCSPRSGDLSVYWYQQSLDQGLQFLIQYYNGEERAKGNILERFSAQQFPDLHSELNLSSLELGDSALYFCASSVAPGLGGTDTQYFGPGTRLTVL.

The gene calls are TRBV4-1 and TRBJ2-7, with D possibly TRBD1 on 6 matching bases. The V end lost 0 bases, the J end lost 6 bases, and 12 bases lay between the germline ends. There are 14 residues in the CDR3. The V gene's germline CDR1 is MGHRA and CDR2 YSYEKL. The CDR3 DNA is TGCGCCAGCAGCCAAGAACAGGGCGGAGGCGAGCAGTACTTC. The encoded protein is CASSQEQGGGEQYF.

V gene TRBV29-1 combines with J gene TRBJ2-5, with 10 bases aligning to TRBD1. Germline CDR1 and CDR2: SQVTM and ANQGSEA. CDR3 length: 12 amino acids. The trim removed 7 bases at V and 5 bases at J, leaving 4 bases unmatched. CDR3: CSGGTGEETQYF. CDR3 nucleotides: TGCAGCGGGGGGACAGGGGAGGAGACCCAGTACTTC.

The chain joins TRBV11-2 to TRBJ2-1; TRBD2 matches 8 bases. Germline CDR1 is SGHAT and CDR2 is FQNNGV. V shed 2 bases, J shed 7 bases, and the junction held 7 bases outside the gene matches. The CDR3 is 15 amino acids. The CDR3 loop reads CASSLPRTSINEQFF. The CDR3 DNA reads as TGTGCCAGCAGCTTACCCAGGACTAGCATTAATGAGCAGTTCTTC.

The V and J genes are TRBV12-3 or TRBV12-4 and TRBJ1-1; D unresolved. Trimming removed 4 bases at V and 2 bases at J, with 8 bases between. The CDR3 sequence is 13 residues long. In DNA, the CDR3 is TGTGCCAGCAGTTACACAGAAAACACTGAAGCTTTCTTT. It translates to CASSYTENTEAFF.

The CDR3 reads CASTNFGGGWSGNTIYF. CDR3 DNA sequence: TGTGCCAGCACCAACTTCGGGGGAGGGTGGTCTGGAAACACCATATATTTT. The J gene is TRBJ1-3, the V gene TRBV5-5; maybe TRBD1 (5 bases). The CDR3 has 17 residues. The ends were cut back, 6 bases at V and 1 base at J, with 20 bases in the middle. Germline V gene data show CDR1 as SGHKS and CDR2 as YYEKEE (reference sequence).

The rearrangement links TRBV19 to TRBJ1-5; a weak D match, TRBD1 (5 bases). Deletions cut 7 bases from V and 2 bases from J, with 9 bases between. The V gene's germline CDR1 is LNHDA and CDR2 SQIVND (reference sequence). CDR3 length: 13 amino acids. The CDR3 spells CASTGNGNQPQHF. The CDR3 bases are TGTGCCAGTACAGGGAATGGCAATCAGCCCCAGCATTTT.

The genes are TRBV19 and TRBJ2-5; possible D gene TRBD1, 7 bases. Germline V gene sequence: CDR1 LNHDA, CDR2 SQIVND (reference sequence). This CDR3 has 16 residues. V shed 3 bases and J shed 4 bases, with 18 bases lying between them. For the CDR3, the DNA is TGTGCCAGTAGTATTGGAGGGGGCGCCCCCGGAGAGACCCAGTACTTC. Protein product: CASSIGGGAPGETQYF.

This chain uses TRBV7-8 with TRBJ1-6, with a possible D match to TRBD1 (6 bases). V was trimmed by 4 bases and J by 6 bases, leaving 16 bases between them. CDR3 length: 16 residues. The germline V gene encodes CDR1 SGHVS and CDR2 FQNEAQ. The CDR3 nucleotides read TGTGCCAGCAGCTCTAGTGCGGGGGGCGCTAATTCACCCCTCCACTTT. Protein product: CASSSSAGGANSPLHF.

About this clone itself: No DNA is shown, since the ends of the CDR3 on it are uncertain; the CDR3 is the one TCRdb lists. J is TRBJ2-1 and V is TRBV28; the listed D gene, TRBD1, was not tested against the DNA. Germline V gives CDR1 MDHEN, CDR2 SYDVKM. The CDR3 extends over 16 residues, inclusive of both ends. The CDR3 reads CASSAFQAHFGNEQFF.

This clone occurred once. CDR3 sequence (DNA): TGTGCCAGCAGCTTGAGCGGTGGGAATCAGCCCCAGCATTTT. Protein product: CASSLSGGNQPQHF. This rearrangement joins TRBV11-2 to TRBJ1-5; D unresolved. This CDR3 is 14 amino acids long. Germline V gives CDR1 SGHAT, CDR2 FQNNGV. The V and J ends lost 3 bases and 4 bases respectively, with 10 bases between them.

The chain joins TRBV28 to TRBJ1-2; D is uncertain. This CDR3 has 15 residues. Germline CDR1 reads MDHEN; CDR2 reads SYDVKM. Trimming stripped 1 base from V and 5 bases from J, with 14 bases between. As DNA, the CDR3 is TGTGCCAGCAGTTTATCGGCTCACATGACATATGGCTACACCTTC. This gives the protein CASSLSAHMTYGYTF.

In regard to this clone: Different DNA sequences within this sample yield the same CDR3. The chain carries TRBV7-3 and TRBJ2-3; TRBD2 matches at 8 bases. There are 15 residues in the CDR3. J gave up 0 bases and V 5 bases, and 4 bases lay outside the gene matches. Per germline, CDR1 SGHTA and CDR2 FQGTGA. CDR3 sequence (DNA): TGTGCCAGCAGCCTCTTAGCGGGAAGCACAGATACGCAGTATTTT. Translation: CASSLLAGSTDTQYF.